This record looks at one T cell receptor beta chain sequence and its context. The antigen remains unidentified. Clones were sequenced by immunoSEQ multiplex PCR, and TCRdb holds only the in-frame ones, with some missing. Of over 150,000 clones detected, roughly four fifths appear once; the ten largest clones hold 2.5% to 3%. This specimen comes from a study of cytomegalovirus exposure and HLA in healthy donors. Study outcomes and limitations: A list of about 180 TCR beta chains associated with cytomegalovirus was given. Subsequent analysis of the approximately 110 validation repertoires found a tendency for first-cohort TCR clusters to co-occur.

The donors belonged to the roughly 120-subject validation cohort, separate from the roughly 670-subject first cohort. The sequence derives from a woman aged 18-30 years in good health and CMV-seropositive. The sample taken for sequencing was PBMCs.

CDR3 sequence reads: CASSLGQATDTQYF. The CDR3 coding sequence is TGCGCCAGCAGCTTGGGCCAGGCAACAGATACGCAGTATTTT. The chain carries TRBV5-1 and TRBJ2-3; D is undetermined. This CDR3 comprises 14 residues. Germline CDR1 and CDR2: SGHRS and YFSETQ. V shed 0 bases and J shed 3 bases, with 8 bases lying between them.